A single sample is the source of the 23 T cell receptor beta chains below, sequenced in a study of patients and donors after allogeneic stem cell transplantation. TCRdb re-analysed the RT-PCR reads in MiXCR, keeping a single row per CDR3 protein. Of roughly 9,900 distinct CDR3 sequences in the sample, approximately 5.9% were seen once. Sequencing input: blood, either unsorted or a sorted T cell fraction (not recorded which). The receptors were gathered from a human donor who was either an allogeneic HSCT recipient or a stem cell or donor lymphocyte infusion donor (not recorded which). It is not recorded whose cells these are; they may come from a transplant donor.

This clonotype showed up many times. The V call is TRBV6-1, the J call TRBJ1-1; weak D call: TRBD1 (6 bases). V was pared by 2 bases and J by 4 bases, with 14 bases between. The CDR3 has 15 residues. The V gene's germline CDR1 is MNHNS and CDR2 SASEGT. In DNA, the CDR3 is TGTGCCAGCAGTGAAATGGGGGCAGGTAGCACTGAAGCTTTCTTT. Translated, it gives CASSEMGAGSTEAFF.

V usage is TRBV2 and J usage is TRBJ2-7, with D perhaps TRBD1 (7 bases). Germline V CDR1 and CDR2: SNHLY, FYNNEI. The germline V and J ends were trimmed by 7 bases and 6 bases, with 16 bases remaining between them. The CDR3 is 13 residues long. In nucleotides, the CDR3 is TGTGCCAGCAAACCGAATCAGGGGGGCGAGCAGTACTTC. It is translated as CASKPNQGGEQYF.

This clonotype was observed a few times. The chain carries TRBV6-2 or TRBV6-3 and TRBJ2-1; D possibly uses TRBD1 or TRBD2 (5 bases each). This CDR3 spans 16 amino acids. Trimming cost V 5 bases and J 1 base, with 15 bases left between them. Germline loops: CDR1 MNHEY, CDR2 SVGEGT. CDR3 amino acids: CASSPPGRTSYNEQFF. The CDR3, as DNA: TGTGCCAGCAGTCCCCCGGGGCGGACTTCCTACAATGAGCAGTTCTTC.

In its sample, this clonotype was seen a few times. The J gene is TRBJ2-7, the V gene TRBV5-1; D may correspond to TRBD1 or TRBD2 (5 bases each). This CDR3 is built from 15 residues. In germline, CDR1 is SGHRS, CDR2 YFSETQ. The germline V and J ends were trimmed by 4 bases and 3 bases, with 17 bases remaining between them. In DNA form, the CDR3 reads TGCGCCAGCAGCCAATCCGGGACCACCCTCTACGAGCAGTACTTC. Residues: CASSQSGTTLYEQYF.

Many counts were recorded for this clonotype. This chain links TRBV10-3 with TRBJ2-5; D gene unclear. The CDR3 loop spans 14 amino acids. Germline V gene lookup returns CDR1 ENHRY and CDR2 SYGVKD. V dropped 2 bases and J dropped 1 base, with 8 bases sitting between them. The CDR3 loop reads CAISEQDGQETQYF. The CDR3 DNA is TGTGCCATCAGTGAGCAGGACGGCCAAGAGACCCAGTACTTC.

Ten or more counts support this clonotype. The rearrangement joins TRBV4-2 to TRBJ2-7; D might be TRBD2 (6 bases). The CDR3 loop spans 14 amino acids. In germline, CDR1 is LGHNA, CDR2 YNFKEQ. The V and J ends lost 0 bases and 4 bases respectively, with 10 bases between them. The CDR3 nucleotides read TGTGCCAGCAGCCAAGAAACGGGAGAATACGAGCAGTACTTC. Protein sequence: CASSQETGEYEQYF.

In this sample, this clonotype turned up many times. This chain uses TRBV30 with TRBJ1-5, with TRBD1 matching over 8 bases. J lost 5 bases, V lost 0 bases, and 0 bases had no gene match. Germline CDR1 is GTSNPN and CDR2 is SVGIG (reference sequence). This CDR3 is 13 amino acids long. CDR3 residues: CAWSVQGDQPQHF. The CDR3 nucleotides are TGTGCCTGGAGTGTACAGGGGGATCAGCCCCAGCATTTT.

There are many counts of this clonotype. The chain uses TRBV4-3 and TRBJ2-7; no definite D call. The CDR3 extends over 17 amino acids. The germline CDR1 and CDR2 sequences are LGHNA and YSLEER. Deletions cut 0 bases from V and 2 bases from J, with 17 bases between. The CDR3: CASSQDRRTELPYEQYF. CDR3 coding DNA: TGCGCCAGCAGCCAAGATCGGCGGACGGAGCTTCCCTACGAGCAGTACTTC.

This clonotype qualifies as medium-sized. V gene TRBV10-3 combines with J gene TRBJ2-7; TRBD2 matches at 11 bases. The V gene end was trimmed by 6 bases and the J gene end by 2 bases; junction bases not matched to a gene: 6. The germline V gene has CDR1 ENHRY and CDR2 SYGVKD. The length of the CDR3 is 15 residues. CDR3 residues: CAIRAGTSGPYEQYF. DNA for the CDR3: TGTGCCATCAGAGCCGGGACTAGCGGACCCTACGAGCAGTACTTC.

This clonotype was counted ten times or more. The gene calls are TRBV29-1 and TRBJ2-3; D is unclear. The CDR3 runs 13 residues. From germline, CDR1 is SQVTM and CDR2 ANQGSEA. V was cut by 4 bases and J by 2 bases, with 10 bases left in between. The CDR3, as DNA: TGCAGCGTTGCGTCACTGCACACAGATACGCAGTATTTT. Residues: CSVASLHTDTQYF.

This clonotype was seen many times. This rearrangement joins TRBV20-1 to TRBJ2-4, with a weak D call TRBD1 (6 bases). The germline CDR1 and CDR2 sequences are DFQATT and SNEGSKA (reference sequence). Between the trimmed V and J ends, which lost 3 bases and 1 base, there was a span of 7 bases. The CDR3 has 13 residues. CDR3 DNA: TGCAGTGCTAGTAGGGGGGCCAAAAACATTCAGTACTTC. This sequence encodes CSASRGAKNIQYF.

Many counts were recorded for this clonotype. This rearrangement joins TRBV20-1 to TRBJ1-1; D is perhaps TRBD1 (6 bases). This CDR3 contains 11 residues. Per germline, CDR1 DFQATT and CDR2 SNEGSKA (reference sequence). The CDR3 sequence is CRGEGGTEAFF. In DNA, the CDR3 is TGCAGGGGGGAAGGGGGCACTGAAGCTTTCTTT.

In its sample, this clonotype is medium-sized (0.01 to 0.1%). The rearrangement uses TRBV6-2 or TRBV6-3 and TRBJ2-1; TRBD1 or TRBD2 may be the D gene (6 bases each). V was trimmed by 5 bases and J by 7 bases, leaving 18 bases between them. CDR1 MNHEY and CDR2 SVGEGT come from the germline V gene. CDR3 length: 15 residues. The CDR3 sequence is CASSTPGAGGNEQFF. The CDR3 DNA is TGTGCCAGCAGTACCCCGGGGGCAGGTGGTAATGAGCAGTTCTTC.

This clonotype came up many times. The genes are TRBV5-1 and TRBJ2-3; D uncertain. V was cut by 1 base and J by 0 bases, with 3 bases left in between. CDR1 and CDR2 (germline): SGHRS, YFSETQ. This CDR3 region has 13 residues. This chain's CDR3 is CASSLTSTDTQYF. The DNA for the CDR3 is TGCGCCAGCAGCTTGACTAGCACAGATACGCAGTATTTT.

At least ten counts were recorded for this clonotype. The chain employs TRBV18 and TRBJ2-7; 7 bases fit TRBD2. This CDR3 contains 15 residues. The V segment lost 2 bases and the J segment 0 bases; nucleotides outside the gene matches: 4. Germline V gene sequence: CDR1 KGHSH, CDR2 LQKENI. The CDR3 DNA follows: TGTGCCAGCTCACCAAGGCGGGAGAGCTCCTACGAGCAGTACTTC. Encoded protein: CASSPRRESSYEQYF. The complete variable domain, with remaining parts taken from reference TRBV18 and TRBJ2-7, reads NAGVMQNPRHLVRRRGQEARLRCSPMKGHSHVYWYRQLPEEGLKFMVYLQKENIIDESGMPKERFSAEFPKEGPSILRIQQVVRGDSAAYFCASSPRRESSYEQYFGPGTRLTVT.

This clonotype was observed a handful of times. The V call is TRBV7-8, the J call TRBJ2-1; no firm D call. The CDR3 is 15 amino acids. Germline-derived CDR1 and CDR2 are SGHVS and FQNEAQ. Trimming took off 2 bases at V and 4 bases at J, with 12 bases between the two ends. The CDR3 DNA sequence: TGTGCCAGCAGCTTATCCGGCGCCTTGTACAATGAGCAGTTCTTC. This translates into CASSLSGALYNEQFF.

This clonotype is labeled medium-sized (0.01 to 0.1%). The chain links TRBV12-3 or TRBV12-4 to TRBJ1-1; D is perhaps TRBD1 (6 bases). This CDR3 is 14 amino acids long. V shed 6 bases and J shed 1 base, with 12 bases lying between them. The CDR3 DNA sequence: TGTGCCAGCAGCGGGGGGCAGCCGAACACTGAAGCTTTCTTT. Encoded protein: CASSGGQPNTEAFF.

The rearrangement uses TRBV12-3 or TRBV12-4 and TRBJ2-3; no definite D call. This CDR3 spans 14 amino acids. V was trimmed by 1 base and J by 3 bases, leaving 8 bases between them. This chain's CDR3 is CASSLVARTDTQYF. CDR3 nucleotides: TGTGCCAGCAGTTTAGTGGCTAGAACAGATACGCAGTATTTT.

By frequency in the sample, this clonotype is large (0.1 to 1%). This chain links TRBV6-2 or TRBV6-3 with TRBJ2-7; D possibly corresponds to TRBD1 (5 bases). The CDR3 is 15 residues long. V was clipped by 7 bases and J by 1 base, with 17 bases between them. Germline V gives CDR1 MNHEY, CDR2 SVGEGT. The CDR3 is CASTHPVAGSYEQYF. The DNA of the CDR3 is TGTGCCAGCACCCACCCCGTGGCAGGGTCCTACGAGCAGTACTTC.

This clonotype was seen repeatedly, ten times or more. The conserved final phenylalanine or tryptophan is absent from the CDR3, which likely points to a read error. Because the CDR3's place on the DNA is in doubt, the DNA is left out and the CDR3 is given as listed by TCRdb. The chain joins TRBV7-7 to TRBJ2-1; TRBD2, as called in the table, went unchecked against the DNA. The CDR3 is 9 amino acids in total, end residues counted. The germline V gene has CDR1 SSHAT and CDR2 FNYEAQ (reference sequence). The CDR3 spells CASSPGPSN.

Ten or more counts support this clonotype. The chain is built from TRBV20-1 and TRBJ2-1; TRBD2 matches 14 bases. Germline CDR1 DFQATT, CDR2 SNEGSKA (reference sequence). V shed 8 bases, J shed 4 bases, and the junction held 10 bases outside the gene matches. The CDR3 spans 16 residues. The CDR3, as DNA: TGCAGTTCGGGACTAGCGGGAGCGGTCCCTTACAATGAGCAGTTCTTC. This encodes CSSGLAGAVPYNEQFF.

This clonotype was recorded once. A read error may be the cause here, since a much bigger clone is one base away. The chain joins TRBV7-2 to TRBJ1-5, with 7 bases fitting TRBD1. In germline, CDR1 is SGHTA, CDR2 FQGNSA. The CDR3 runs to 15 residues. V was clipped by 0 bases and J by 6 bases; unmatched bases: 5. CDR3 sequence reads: CASSLALGGAQPQHF. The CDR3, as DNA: TGTGCCAGCAGCTTAGCGCTAGGGGGCGCTCAGCCCCAGCATTTT.

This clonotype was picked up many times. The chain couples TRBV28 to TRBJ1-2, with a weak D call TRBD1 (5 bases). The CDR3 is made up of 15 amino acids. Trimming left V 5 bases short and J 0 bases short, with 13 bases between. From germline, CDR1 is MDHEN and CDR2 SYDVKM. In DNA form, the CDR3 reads TGTGCCAGCAGTGAAACAGGAATAGCTAACTATGGCTACACCTTC. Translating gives CASSETGIANYGYTF.